This is a list of T cell receptor beta chains from one sample in a study of blood T cells in healthy people across ages. TCRdb ran MiXCR on the 5' RACE reads and lists one entry per CDR3 protein. The sample lists over 600,000 distinct CDR3 sequences, about half occurring once. Sequenced input: blood. These receptor sequences come from an elderly man in good health. Each CDR3 is given with its conserved first and last residue. The D gene is left open where the match is weak. For some rows the clone size is stated as once, few or many, or as a class when expanded; others skip it.

CDR3 DNA: TGCAGTGCTAGAAGGGGGAGCTCCTACAATGAGCAGTTCTTC
CDR3 protein: CSARRGSSYNEQFF
CDR3 length: 14
clone size: NA
V gene: TRBV20-1
J gene: TRBJ2-1
D gene: NA

CDR3 DNA: TGTGCCAGCAGCGAACAGACCTATCTTGGCGAGCAGTACTTC
CDR3 protein: CASSEQTYLGEQYF
CDR3 length: 14
clone size: NA
V gene: TRBV14
J gene: TRBJ2-7
D gene: NA

CDR3 DNA: TGTGCCAGCAGCCTCGGACAGGGGGCTAGGGAGCAGTCCTTC
CDR3 protein: CASSLGQGAREQSF
CDR3 length: 14
clone size: NA
V gene: TRBV11-1
J gene: TRBJ2-7
D gene: TRBD1

CDR3 DNA: TGCGCCAGCAGTGTACTGAGCCAAGAGACCCAGTACTTC
CDR3 protein: CASSVLSQETQYF
CDR3 length: 13
clone size: few
V gene: TRBV5-1
J gene: TRBJ2-5
D gene: NA

CDR3 DNA: TGTGCCAGCAGTTTGGGAGGGAGCACCGGGGCCAACGTCCTGACTTTC
CDR3 protein: CASSLGGSTGANVLTF
CDR3 length: 16
clone size: few
V gene: TRBV12-3/TRBV12-4
J gene: TRBJ2-6
D gene: TRBD2

CDR3 DNA: TGTGCCATCAGTGAGCGGGAGACCACCGGGGAGCTGTTTTTT
CDR3 protein: CAISERETTGELFF
CDR3 length: 14
clone size: few
V gene: TRBV10-3
J gene: TRBJ2-2
D gene: NA

CDR3 DNA: TGCGCCAGCAGCTATTCGGGACCGAATAATGAAAAACTGTTTTTT
CDR3 protein: CASSYSGPNNEKLFF
CDR3 length: 15
clone size: NA
V gene: TRBV5-1
J gene: TRBJ1-4
D gene: NA

CDR3 DNA: TGTGCCAGCAGCTTAGGGACTAGCGGGAGAGTCGTTGCGACCCAGTACTTC
CDR3 protein: CASSLGTSGRVVATQYF
CDR3 length: 17
clone size: NA
V gene: TRBV7-2
J gene: TRBJ2-5
D gene: TRBD2

CDR3 DNA: TGTGCCAGCCGTCAGGACGGGAGCAGGACCTACAATGAGCAGTTCTTC
CDR3 protein: CASRQDGSRTYNEQFF
CDR3 length: 16
clone size: once
V gene: TRBV6-5
J gene: TRBJ2-1
D gene: NA

CDR3 DNA: TGTGCCATCAGTGAAGGGGGGACCAACCAAAATACGCAGTATTTT
CDR3 protein: CAISEGGTNQNTQYF
CDR3 length: 15
clone size: NA
V gene: TRBV10-3
J gene: TRBJ2-3
D gene: NA

CDR3 DNA: TGCAGTGCTGGGACCTTCCGGGGGGCCCGCCCCAATGAGCAGTTCTTC
CDR3 protein: CSAGTFRGARPNEQFF
CDR3 length: 16
clone size: NA
V gene: TRBV20-1
J gene: TRBJ2-1
D gene: NA

CDR3 DNA: TGTGCCAGCAGTTATGGTCCGGGAGGGAGAAACAATGAGCAGTTCTTC
CDR3 protein: CASSYGPGGRNNEQFF
CDR3 length: 16
clone size: NA
V gene: TRBV6-2/TRBV6-3
J gene: TRBJ2-1
D gene: TRBD2

CDR3 DNA: TGCAGTGCTAATCCCACGGGATCTCAGCCCCAGCATTTT
CDR3 protein: CSANPTGSQPQHF
CDR3 length: 13
clone size: few
V gene: TRBV20-1
J gene: TRBJ1-5
D gene: NA

CDR3 DNA: TGTGCCATCGGGGCGGGAGGGAGATACGAGCAGTACTTC
CDR3 protein: CAIGAGGRYEQYF
CDR3 length: 13
clone size: NA
V gene: TRBV10-3
J gene: TRBJ2-7
D gene: TRBD2